A single sample is the source of the 2 T cell receptor beta chains below, sequenced in a study of CD8+ T cells in alopecia areata. Following RNA extraction, reverse transcription yielded cDNA that acted as the sequencing template. Here immunoSEQ multiplex PCR was the method, and the copy in TCRdb shows in-frame clones only, minus some. The sample lists 140,000 to 150,000 clones; roughly 50% were seen once. Material for sequencing was CD4+ T cells sorted from blood. The receptor set was obtained from a human donor with alopecia areata.

The J gene is TRBJ2-7, the V gene TRBV30; the D gene could be TRBD1 or TRBD2 (6 bases each). Germline V lookup: CDR1 GTSNPN, CDR2 SVGIG (reference sequence). Trimming shortened V by 1 base and J by 4 bases, and 14 bases separated the two germline ends. The CDR3 is made up of 14 amino acids. CDR3 nucleotides: TGTGCCTGGAGTGCCGGGGGCGAAATATACGAGCAGTACTTC. Amino acid sequence: CAWSAGGEIYEQYF. The whole variable domain, remainder taken from reference TRBV30 and TRBJ2-7, is SQTIHQWPATLVQPVGSPLSLECTVEGTSNPNLYWYRQAAGRGLQLLFYSVGIGQISSEVPQNLSASRPQDRQFILSSKKLLLSDSGFYLCAWSAGGEIYEQYFGPGTRLTVT.

V and J are TRBV7-2 and TRBJ2-1; tentatively, D is TRBD2 (5 bases). The germline V gene has CDR1 SGHTA and CDR2 FQGNSA. CDR3 length: 15 residues. V was cut by 5 bases and J by 7 bases, with 18 bases left in between. CDR3 nucleotides: TGTGCCAGCAGCCCTAGCTTTTGGCAGTTGAATGAGCAGTTCTTC. Encoded protein: CASSPSFWQLNEQFF. Supplemented by reference TRBV7-2 and TRBJ2-1, the full variable domain reads GAGVSQSPSNKVTEKGKDVELRCDPISGHTALYWYRQSLGQGLEFLIYFQGNSAPDKSGLPSDRFSAERTGGSVSTLTIQRTQQEDSAVYLCASSPSFWQLNEQFFGPGTRLTVL.